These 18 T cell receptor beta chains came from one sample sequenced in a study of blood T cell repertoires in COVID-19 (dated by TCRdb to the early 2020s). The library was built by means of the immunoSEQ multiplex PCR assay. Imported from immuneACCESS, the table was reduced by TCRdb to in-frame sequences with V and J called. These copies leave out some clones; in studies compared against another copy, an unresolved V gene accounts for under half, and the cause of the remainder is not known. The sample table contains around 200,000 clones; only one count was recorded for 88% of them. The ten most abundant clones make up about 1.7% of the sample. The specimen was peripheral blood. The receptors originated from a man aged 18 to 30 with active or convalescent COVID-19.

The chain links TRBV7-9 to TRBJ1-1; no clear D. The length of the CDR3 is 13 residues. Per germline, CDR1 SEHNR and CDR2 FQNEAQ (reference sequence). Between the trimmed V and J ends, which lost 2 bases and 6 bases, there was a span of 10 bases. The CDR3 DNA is TGTGCCAGCAGCTTATTTGTTTTCGCTGAAGCTTTCTTT. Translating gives CASSLFVFAEAFF.

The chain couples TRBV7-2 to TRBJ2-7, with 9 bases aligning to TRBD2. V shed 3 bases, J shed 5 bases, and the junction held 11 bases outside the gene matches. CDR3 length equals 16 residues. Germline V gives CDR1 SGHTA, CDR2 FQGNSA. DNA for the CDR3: TGTGCCAGCAGCTTTATATCGAGTAGCGGGAGAAACGAGCAGTACTTC. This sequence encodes CASSFISSSGRNEQYF.

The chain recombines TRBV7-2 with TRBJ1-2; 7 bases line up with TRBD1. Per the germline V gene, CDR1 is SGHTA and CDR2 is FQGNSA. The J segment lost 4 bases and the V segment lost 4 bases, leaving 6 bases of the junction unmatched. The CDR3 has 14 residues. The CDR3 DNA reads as TGTGCCAGCAGCTCACGACAGGGAGGCTATGGCTACACCTTC. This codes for CASSSRQGGYGYTF.

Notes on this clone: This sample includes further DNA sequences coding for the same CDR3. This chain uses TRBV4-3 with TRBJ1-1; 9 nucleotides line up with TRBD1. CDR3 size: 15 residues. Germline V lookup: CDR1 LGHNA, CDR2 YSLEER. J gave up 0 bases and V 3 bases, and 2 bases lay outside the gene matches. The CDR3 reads CASSQGTGLNTEAFF. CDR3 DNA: TGCGCCAGCAGCCAGGGGACAGGGTTGAACACTGAAGCTTTCTTT.

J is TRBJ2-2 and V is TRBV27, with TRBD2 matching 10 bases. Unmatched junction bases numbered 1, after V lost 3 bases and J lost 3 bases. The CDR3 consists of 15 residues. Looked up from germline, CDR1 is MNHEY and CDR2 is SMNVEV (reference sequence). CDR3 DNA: TGTGCCAGCAGTTTTGGGACTAGCGACACCGGGGAGCTGTTTTTT. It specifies CASSFGTSDTGELFF.

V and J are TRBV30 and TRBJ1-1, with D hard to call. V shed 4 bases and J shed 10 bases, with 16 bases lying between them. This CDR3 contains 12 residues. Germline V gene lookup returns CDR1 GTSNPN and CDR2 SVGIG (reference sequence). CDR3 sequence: CAWTVMGSGAFF. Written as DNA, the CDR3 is TGTGCCTGGACCGTCATGGGGAGTGGAGCTTTCTTT.

This CDR3 is CASSSRTSGINEQFF. As DNA, the CDR3 is TGTGCCAGCAGCTCACGGACTAGCGGGATCAATGAGCAGTTCTTC. The J gene is TRBJ2-1, the V gene TRBV7-2; 12 nucleotides agree with TRBD2. CDR1 and CDR2 (germline): SGHTA, FQGNSA. The CDR3 length is 15 residues. After removal of 4 bases from V and 6 bases from J, the junction contained 4 bases not matched to a gene.

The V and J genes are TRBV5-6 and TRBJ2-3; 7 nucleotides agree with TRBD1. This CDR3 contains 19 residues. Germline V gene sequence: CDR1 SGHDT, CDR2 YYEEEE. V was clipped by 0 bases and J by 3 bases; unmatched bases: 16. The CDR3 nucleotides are TGTGCCAGCAGCTTGGACAGGGGTTGGCTACTCCTCACTACAGATACGCAGTATTTT. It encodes CASSLDRGWLLLTTDTQYF.

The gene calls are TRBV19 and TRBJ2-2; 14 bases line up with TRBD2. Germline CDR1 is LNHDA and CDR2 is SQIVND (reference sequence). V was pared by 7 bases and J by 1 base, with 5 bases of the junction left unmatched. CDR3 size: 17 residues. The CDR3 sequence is CASKKGTSGRNTGELFF. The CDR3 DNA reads TGTGCCAGTAAAAAGGGGACTAGCGGGAGGAACACCGGGGAGCTGTTTTTT.

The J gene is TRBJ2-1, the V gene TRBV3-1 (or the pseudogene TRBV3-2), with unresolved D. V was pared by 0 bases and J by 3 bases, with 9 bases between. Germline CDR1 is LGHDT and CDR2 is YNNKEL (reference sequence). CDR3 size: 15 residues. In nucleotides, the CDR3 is TGTGCCAGCAGCCAAGATTTGGGCCACTACAATGAGCAGTTCTTC. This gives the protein CASSQDLGHYNEQFF.

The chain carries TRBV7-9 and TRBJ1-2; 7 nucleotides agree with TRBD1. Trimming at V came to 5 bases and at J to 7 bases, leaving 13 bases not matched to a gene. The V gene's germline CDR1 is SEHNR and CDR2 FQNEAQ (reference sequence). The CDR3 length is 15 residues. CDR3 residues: CASSHSRGDGGGYTF. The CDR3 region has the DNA TGTGCCAGCAGCCATAGCAGGGGGGACGGTGGTGGCTACACCTTC.

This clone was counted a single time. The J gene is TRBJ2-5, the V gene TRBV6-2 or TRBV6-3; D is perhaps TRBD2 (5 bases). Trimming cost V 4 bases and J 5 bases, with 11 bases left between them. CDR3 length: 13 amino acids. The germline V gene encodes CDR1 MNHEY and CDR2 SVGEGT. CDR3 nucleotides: TGTGCCAGCAGTTTGGGAGCCATTGAGACCCAGTACTTC. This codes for CASSLGAIETQYF.

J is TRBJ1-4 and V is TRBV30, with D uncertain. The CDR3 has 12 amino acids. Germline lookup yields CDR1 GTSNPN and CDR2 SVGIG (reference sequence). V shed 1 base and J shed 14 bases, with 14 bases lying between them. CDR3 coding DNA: TGTGCCTGGAGTGCCCCCGTGACACCCCTGTTTTTT. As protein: CAWSAPVTPLFF.

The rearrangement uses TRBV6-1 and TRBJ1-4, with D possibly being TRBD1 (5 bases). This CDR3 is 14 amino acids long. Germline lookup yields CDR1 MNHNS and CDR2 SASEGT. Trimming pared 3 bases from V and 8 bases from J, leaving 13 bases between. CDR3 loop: CASSDARGGEKLFF. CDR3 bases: TGTGCCAGCAGTGACGCGAGGGGAGGGGAAAAACTGTTTTTT.

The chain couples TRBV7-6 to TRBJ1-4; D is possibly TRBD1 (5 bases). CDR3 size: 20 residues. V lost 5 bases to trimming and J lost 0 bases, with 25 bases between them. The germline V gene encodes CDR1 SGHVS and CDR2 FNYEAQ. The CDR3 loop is CASSRPMAGMGLATNEKLFF. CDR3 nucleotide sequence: TGTGCCAGCAGCCGCCCAATGGCAGGAATGGGGCTTGCAACTAATGAAAAACTGTTTTTT.

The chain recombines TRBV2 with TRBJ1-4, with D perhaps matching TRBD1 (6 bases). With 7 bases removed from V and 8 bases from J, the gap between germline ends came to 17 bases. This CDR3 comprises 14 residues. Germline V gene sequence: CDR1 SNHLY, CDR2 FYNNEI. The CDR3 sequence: CASKREGQGEKLFF. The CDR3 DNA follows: TGTGCCAGCAAAAGGGAAGGGCAGGGGGAAAAACTGTTTTTT.

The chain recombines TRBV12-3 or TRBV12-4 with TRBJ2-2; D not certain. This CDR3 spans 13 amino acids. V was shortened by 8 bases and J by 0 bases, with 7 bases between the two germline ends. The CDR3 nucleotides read TGTGCCAGCCGCAGGTCGAACACCGGGGAGCTGTTTTTT. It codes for CASRRSNTGELFF.

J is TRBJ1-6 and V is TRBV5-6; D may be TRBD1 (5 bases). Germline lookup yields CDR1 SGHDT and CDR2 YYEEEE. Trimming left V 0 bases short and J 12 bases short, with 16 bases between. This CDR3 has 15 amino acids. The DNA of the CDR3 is TGTGCCAGCAGCTTGGCACAGGTAATCGGTATACCCCTCCACTTT. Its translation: CASSLAQVIGIPLHF.